A selection of T cell receptor beta chains follows, all from one sample in a study of T cell changes during pregnancy in multiple sclerosis. Sequenced by immunoSEQ multiplex PCR; TCRdb stores in-frame clones only, minus some. The table records around 72,000 clones, 91% of them present only once. The source material was peripheral blood, sampled in the third trimester of pregnancy. These receptors were taken from a female donor in good health, enrolled as a control in a pregnancy study. CDR3s leave out the opening cysteine and the closing phenylalanine or tryptophan. A D gene is named only where the DNA matches it firmly.

>13|TRBV19|-|TRBJ2-2
ASSPALGRPGELF
>9|TRBV20-1|-|TRBJ1-1
SGRPGTEAF
>15|TRBV4-1|-|TRBJ1-5
ASSQGRARAGNQPQH
>13|TRBV7-2|TRBD2|TRBJ2-1
ASSSRGGTYNEQF
>11|TRBV6-5|-|TRBJ1-1
ASSYSGRQEAF
>13|TRBV15|TRBD1|TRBJ2-5
ATSRALQGTETQY
>10|TRBV6-5|-|TRBJ2-7
ASSRSSYEQY
>13|TRBV4-1|-|TRBJ1-1
ASSPAEGRGTEAF
>11|TRBV7-8|-|TRBJ2-7
ASSSGHSYEQY
>9|TRBV7-2|-|TRBJ2-7
ASSVNTEKY
>12|TRBV7-2|-|TRBJ1-1
ASSFGHVDTEAF
>12|TRBV14|-|TRBJ1-2
ASSQVTGYYGYT
>11|TRBV15|-|TRBJ2-5
ATSRERRETQY
>13|TRBV6-4|-|TRBJ2-2
ASSDLAGNTGELF
>16|TRBV2|TRBD1|TRBJ1-1
ASSWGTGGAGLNTEAF
>13|TRBV2|TRBD2|TRBJ2-1
ASSRTSGSLNEQF
>14|TRBV6-5|TRBD1|TRBJ1-3
ASSYSGTVSGNTIY
>13|TRBV9|-|TRBJ1-1
ASSVGGTTNTEAF
>13|TRBV5-1|TRBD1|TRBJ1-2
ASRLGDREDYGYT
>13|TRBV28|TRBD1|TRBJ1-6
ASSLSQGADSPLH
>13|TRBV6-6|-|TRBJ2-6
ASSTQGTGANVLT
>12|TRBV6-5|-|TRBJ1-1
ASSYHRTDTEAF
>18|TRBV2|-|TRBJ1-5
ASSVRGLLKAENVNQPQH
>12|TRBV29-1|TRBD1|TRBJ2-7
SAAPTGGTDEQY
>13|TRBV7-8|TRBD1|TRBJ1-2
ASSRGQSSASGYT
>12|TRBV19|TRBD2|TRBJ2-3
ASSIPSGEDTQY
>12|TRBV6-5|-|TRBJ2-3
ASSYLAGADTQY
>10|TRBV11-3|-|TRBJ2-3
ASSLDGDTQY
>12|TRBV25-1|-|TRBJ2-3
ASSLRQSTDTQY
>14|TRBV19|TRBD2|TRBJ2-5
ASSGGTSLLQETQY
>14|TRBV5-6|-|TRBJ1-6
ASSGGIQGYNSPLH
>11|TRBV11-2|-|TRBJ1-2
ASSSDKPYGYT
>13|TRBV9|-|TRBJ2-1
ASSLAEGSYNEQF
>12|TRBV30|TRBD2|TRBJ2-1
AWSGGLAGGPLF
>13|TRBV15|-|TRBJ1-1
ATSRGAGRDTEAF
>12|TRBV5-4|-|TRBJ1-2
ASSTRDTFYGYT
>13|TRBV6-4|TRBD1|TRBJ1-6
ASSVTATGNSPLH
>11|TRBV7-7|-|TRBJ2-5
ASSLRQQETQY
>13|TRBV6-6|TRBD1|TRBJ1-2
ASSLLQGADYGYT
>11|TRBV6-5|-|TRBJ1-2
ASSPGTNYGYT
>11|TRBV6-1|TRBD2|TRBJ2-5
AFGTSGRETQY